This TCR beta chain was recovered during a study of shared clonotypes between healthy human individuals. The study ran the assay at deep level. Genomic DNA per cell subset filled all wells of several immunoSEQ plates. Method: immunoSEQ multiplex PCR; TCRdb's copy keeps in-frame clones and lacks some. Here the sample spans some 650,000 clones, 97% being singletons. Details on this clone: Its antigen is not known.

This CDR3 contains 14 residues. Trimming cost V 1 base and J 2 bases, with 6 bases left between them. Looked up from germline, CDR1 is PRHDT and CDR2 is FYEKMQ (reference sequence). Study observations and caveats: Relative to their counterparts shared across all four donors, non-shared clonotypes exhibited diminished generation probabilities.

This sequence originates from a woman aged 25 to 45 in good health. This chain links TRBV13 with TRBJ1-3; D gene unclear. The sequenced sample consisted of naive CD4+ T cells sorted from blood. The sample's subset: CD45RA+ positively selected. The DNA for the CDR3 is TGTGCCAGCAGCTTAGCGTCAGCTGGAAACACCATATATTTT. It translates to CASSLASAGNTIYF.